Each of the 25 T cell receptor beta chains below was sequenced from the same sample in a study of blood T cell repertoires in COVID-19 (dated by TCRdb to the early 2020s). The library was generated by the immunoSEQ multiplex PCR assay. The source is immuneACCESS, and TCRdb retained only in-frame sequences with V and J called. Part of the clones is not carried over; for the studies checked, unresolved V genes explain less than half of this, and the remainder is unexplained. The sample table contains 300,000 to 400,000 clones; only one count was recorded for about nine tenths of them. Jointly, the top ten make up about 6% of the sample. Sequencing was performed on peripheral blood. These TCRs come from a woman aged 50 to 60 with COVID-19, enrolled during active disease.

The sample holds one count of this clone. This chain joins TRBV6-5 and TRBJ1-2; D ambiguous. The V and J ends lost 8 bases and 2 bases respectively, with 9 bases between them. CDR3 size: 12 residues. CDR1 is MNHEY and CDR2 is SVGAGI in the germline V gene. The chain's CDR3 is CASAVANYGYTF. The CDR3 DNA reads as TGTGCCAGCGCAGTAGCGAACTATGGCTACACCTTC.

The J gene is TRBJ2-2, the V gene TRBV7-2, with 10 bases identical to TRBD2. V was clipped by 3 bases and J by 2 bases; unmatched bases: 12. The CDR3 sequence is 19 residues long. Germline CDR1 and CDR2: SGHTA and FQGNSA. Written as DNA, the CDR3 is TGTGCCAGCAGCTTTATGGCAGGACTAGCGGCAACTAACACCGGGGAGCTGTTTTTT. Translated: CASSFMAGLAATNTGELFF.

The chain is built from TRBV7-9 and TRBJ1-3, with D possibly matching TRBD1 (6 bases). Germline V lookup: CDR1 SEHNR, CDR2 FQNEAQ (reference sequence). The CDR3 extends over 17 amino acids. V was clipped by 2 bases and J by 0 bases, with 14 bases between them. CDR3 sequence: CASSLKAGALSGNTIYF. DNA for the CDR3: TGTGCCAGCAGCTTAAAAGCGGGGGCTCTCTCTGGAAACACCATATATTTT.

The chain links TRBV6-2 or TRBV6-3 to TRBJ1-2, with 8 positions matching TRBD1. The CDR3 is 19 amino acids. Germline-derived CDR1 and CDR2 are MNHEY and SVGEGT. The ends lost 1 base at V and 8 bases at J; junction bases unmatched: 21. The CDR3 loop reads CASSYLLTGQGSYFGGYTF. The CDR3 DNA is TGTGCCAGCAGTTACTTACTGACCGGACAGGGCTCTTATTTCGGCGGCTACACCTTC.

The rearrangement links TRBV19 to TRBJ1-2; 7 bases align to TRBD1. CDR1 LNHDA and CDR2 SQIVND come from the germline V gene (reference sequence). V lost 8 bases, J lost 0 bases, and 3 bases stayed unmatched. There are 13 residues in the CDR3. This chain's CDR3 is CASLQGANYGYTF. As DNA, the CDR3 is TGTGCCAGTCTCCAGGGGGCTAACTATGGCTACACCTTC.

V gene TRBV19 combines with J gene TRBJ2-1; 8 nucleotides line up with TRBD2. The CDR3 contains 14 residues. J was trimmed by 7 bases and V by 3 bases; bases with no gene match: 5. Germline loops: CDR1 LNHDA, CDR2 SQIVND (reference sequence). This CDR3 is CASSMAVAGNEQFF. Written as DNA, the CDR3 is TGTGCCAGTAGTATGGCGGTAGCGGGGAATGAGCAGTTCTTC.

In its sample, this clone was seen a few times. The chain couples TRBV5-1 to TRBJ2-2, with a tentative D call TRBD1 (5 bases). Germline CDR1 reads SGHRS; CDR2 reads YFSETQ. V lost 0 bases, J lost 4 bases, and 10 bases lay in between. This CDR3 is built from 15 residues. The CDR3 protein is CASSLVQGATGELFF. DNA for the CDR3: TGCGCCAGCAGCTTGGTCCAGGGTGCCACCGGGGAGCTGTTTTTT.

The rearrangement joins TRBV27 to TRBJ2-3, with D unresolved. Trimming cost V 7 bases and J 4 bases, with 6 bases left between them. Germline V gene lookup returns CDR1 MNHEY and CDR2 SMNVEV (reference sequence). CDR3 size: 11 residues. The CDR3 bases are TGTGCCAGCAAGCGAGCAGATACGCAGTATTTT. This sequence encodes CASKRADTQYF.

This clone occurred once. The V and J genes are TRBV5-1 and TRBJ2-1; unclear D gene. The CDR3 sequence is 13 residues long. V lost 0 bases and J lost 11, with 12 bases in between. Germline values: CDR1 SGHRS, CDR2 YFSETQ. The CDR3 sequence: CASSLGDIIKQFF. The CDR3 DNA follows: TGCGCCAGCAGCTTGGGCGATATAATTAAGCAGTTCTTC.

The chain couples TRBV7-9 to TRBJ2-7; tentative D call: TRBD1 (6 bases). CDR3 size: 16 residues. CDR1 is SEHNR and CDR2 is FQNEAQ in the germline V gene (reference sequence). V was shortened by 5 bases and J by 6 bases, with 23 bases between the two germline ends. CDR3 loop: CASSRSQGTLLLEQYF. For the CDR3, the DNA is TGTGCCAGCAGCCGGAGTCAGGGGACATTGTTACTCGAGCAGTACTTC.

This chain joins TRBV14 and TRBJ1-3; 7 nucleotides match TRBD1. Germline CDR1 reads SGHDN; CDR2 reads FVKESK. J lost 11 bases, V lost 3 bases, and 1 base had no gene match. The CDR3 length is 11 residues. Here the CDR3 DNA reads TGTGCCAGCAGCCAGGGGACAGCCATATATTTT. It codes for CASSQGTAIYF.

The chain combines TRBV6-2 or TRBV6-3 with TRBJ2-5; a possible D gene is TRBD2 (6 bases). CDR1 and CDR2 from the germline V gene are MNHEY and SVGEGT. The CDR3 is 14 residues long. V shed 2 bases and J shed 4 bases, with 11 bases lying between them. The CDR3 DNA follows: TGTGCCAGCAGTTACGTCACGGAGGGAGAGACCCAGTACTTC. Its protein product is CASSYVTEGETQYF.

The chain combines TRBV5-4 with TRBJ2-3, with D hard to call. Germline CDR1 is SGHNT and CDR2 is YYREEE (reference sequence). The CDR3 sequence is 18 residues long. V was cut by 5 bases and J by 0 bases, with 22 bases left in between. CDR3 DNA sequence: TGTGCCAGCAGTCCGACCCCCTCCAAGCGAGGTAGCACAGATACGCAGTATTTT. Translating gives CASSPTPSKRGSTDTQYF.

This clone was counted between two and nine times. The rearrangement links TRBV7-9 to TRBJ2-7; a weak D match, TRBD1 (6 bases). The CDR3 spans 15 residues. Germline V lookup: CDR1 SEHNR, CDR2 FQNEAQ (reference sequence). V lost 5 bases and J lost 2, with 16 bases in between. CDR3 nucleotide sequence: TGTGCCAGCAGCGCTAAGACAGGACCAACCTACGAGCAGTACTTC. Amino acids: CASSAKTGPTYEQYF.

The chain joins TRBV18 to TRBJ2-1; 7 bases line up with TRBD2. Germline values: CDR1 KGHSH, CDR2 LQKENI. This CDR3 contains 14 residues. V dropped 6 bases and J dropped 6; count of bases not matched to a gene: 8. CDR3: CASSPGGSGNEQFF. CDR3 in DNA: TGTGCCAGCTCCCCCGGGGGGAGTGGCAATGAGCAGTTCTTC.

The CDR3 nucleotides read TGTGCCAGCAGTGAACTAGCGGTTAACACCGGGGAGCTGTTTTTT. Protein product: CASSELAVNTGELFF. The chain combines TRBV2 with TRBJ2-2, with 7 bases fitting TRBD2. V dropped 2 bases and J dropped 2; count of bases not matched to a gene: 2. The CDR3 loop spans 15 amino acids. Germline V gives CDR1 SNHLY, CDR2 FYNNEI.

The J gene is TRBJ2-3, the V gene TRBV7-2; D unresolved. The CDR3 is 15 residues long. Trimming took 4 bases from V and 0 from J, leaving 11 bases between them. Germline CDR1 SGHTA, CDR2 FQGNSA. DNA for the CDR3: TGTGCCAGCAGCTCACGCGGAGTTAGCACAGATACGCAGTATTTT. As protein: CASSSRGVSTDTQYF.

The chain employs TRBV29-1 and TRBJ2-5, with TRBD2 matching 7 bases. Per the germline V gene, CDR1 is SQVTM and CDR2 is ANQGSEA. The CDR3 has 15 amino acids. V lost 1 base, J lost 5 bases, and 10 bases stayed unmatched. The CDR3 DNA is TGCAGCGTTGAAGTCGGTTTCCGGGGAGGGGAGACCCAGTACTTC. Translation gives CSVEVGFRGGETQYF.

The chain joins TRBV7-2 to TRBJ2-2; 10 nucleotides line up with TRBD2. Germline CDR1 and CDR2: SGHTA and FQGNSA. J gave up 6 bases and V 4 bases, and 17 bases lay outside the gene matches. The CDR3 contains 19 residues. The CDR3 DNA follows: TGTGCCAGCAGCTCAAACAGGGTTCTAGCGGGAGTAATTGCCGGGGAGCTGTTTTTT. Its translation is CASSSNRVLAGVIAGELFF.

The chain recombines TRBV19 with TRBJ2-4, with D maybe TRBD1 (7 bases). This CDR3 contains 15 residues. Germline V gene sequence: CDR1 LNHDA, CDR2 SQIVND (reference sequence). Trimming took 6 bases from V and 9 from J, leaving 21 bases between them. CDR3 nucleotides: TGTGCCAGTAGGAACAGGGGAGGAGGCTCAGGCATTCAGTACTTC. It is translated as CASRNRGGGSGIQYF.

The rearrangement joins TRBV5-6 to TRBJ1-1, with a possible D match to TRBD1 (6 bases). CDR1 is SGHDT and CDR2 is YYEEEE in the germline V gene. With 4 bases removed from V and 0 bases from J, the gap between germline ends came to 13 bases. The CDR3 contains 15 residues. The CDR3 DNA reads as TGTGCCAGCAGCACTGGACAGCGATTGAACACTGAAGCTTTCTTT. Translation: CASSTGQRLNTEAFF.

The genes are TRBV12-5 and TRBJ1-5; TRBD1 aligns across 8 bases. The CDR3 totals 17 residues. V lost 6 bases and J lost 0; bases outside the gene matches: 10. The germline V gene encodes CDR1 LGHNT and CDR2 FRNRAP. The DNA of the CDR3 is TGTGCTAGTGGGAAGGACAGGGACAAGTATAGCAATCAGCCCCAGCATTTT. Protein product: CASGKDRDKYSNQPQHF.

This sequence joins TRBV30 and TRBJ1-5; TRBD1 might be the D (6 bases). Trimming removed 5 bases at V and 5 bases at J, with 13 bases between. The germline V gene encodes CDR1 GTSNPN and CDR2 SVGIG (reference sequence). The CDR3 covers 13 residues. The CDR3 protein is CAWADRLDQPQHF. CDR3 DNA: TGTGCCTGGGCCGACAGGTTAGATCAGCCCCAGCATTTT.

The chain combines TRBV7-6 with TRBJ2-7; D unresolved. The germline gives CDR1 SGHVS, CDR2 FNYEAQ. The CDR3 length is 14 residues. The V and J ends lost 0 bases and 0 bases respectively, with 6 bases between them. The CDR3 reads CASSLAGSSYEQYF. CDR3 sequence (DNA): TGTGCCAGCAGCTTAGCGGGCTCCTCCTACGAGCAGTACTTC.

This clone was counted at least ten times. This chain connects TRBV6-5 to TRBJ1-1, with D perhaps matching TRBD1 (5 bases). Per germline, CDR1 MNHEY and CDR2 SVGAGI. The CDR3 runs to 13 residues. V lost 8 bases and J 4 bases, leaving 14 bases between the germline ends. DNA of the CDR3: TGTGCCAGCCCGGTTGGGAGGGGCACTGAAGCTTTCTTT. Protein sequence: CASPVGRGTEAFF.